This T cell receptor beta chain was sequenced during a study of T-cell memory formation after mild COVID-19. CDR1 is LNHDA and CDR2 is SQIVND in the germline V gene (reference sequence). V trimming: 7 bases; J trimming: 3 bases; junction bases outside the gene matches: 9. This CDR3 comprises 16 residues. TCRdb itself ran the 5' RACE reads through MiXCR, one entry per CDR3 protein. The sample holds approximately 290,000 distinct CDR3 sequences, 15% to 20% seen once. The study's findings and limits: CD4+ contracting clones lay mainly in CM and EM, CD8+ ones in EMRA.

With respect to this clonotype: No antigen is known for it.

V and J are TRBV19 and TRBJ2-2; 9 nucleotides line up with TRBD1. This TCR derives from a man in his late teens or twenties who had mild COVID-19 (a few samples of this study predate the infection). Cell type and time point are not known. Material for sequencing was PBMCs or a T cell subset sorted from them (not recorded which). The CDR3 loop is CASTPTGGGYTGELFF. The CDR3 nucleotides are TGTGCCAGTACCCCCACAGGGGGCGGGTACACCGGGGAGCTGTTTTTT.